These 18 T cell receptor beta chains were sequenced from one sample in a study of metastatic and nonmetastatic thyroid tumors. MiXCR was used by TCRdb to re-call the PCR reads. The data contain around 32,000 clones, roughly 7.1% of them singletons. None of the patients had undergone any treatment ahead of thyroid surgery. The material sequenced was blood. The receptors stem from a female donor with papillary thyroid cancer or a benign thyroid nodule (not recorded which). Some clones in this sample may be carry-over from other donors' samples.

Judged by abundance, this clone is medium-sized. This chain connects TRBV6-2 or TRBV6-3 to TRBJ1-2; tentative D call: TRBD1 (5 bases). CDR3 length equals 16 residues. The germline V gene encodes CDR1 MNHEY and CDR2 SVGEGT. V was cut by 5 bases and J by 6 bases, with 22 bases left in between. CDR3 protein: CASSPGLGAGRNGYTF. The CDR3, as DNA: TGTGCCAGCAGTCCCGGCCTCGGGGCAGGGAGAAATGGCTACACCTTC.

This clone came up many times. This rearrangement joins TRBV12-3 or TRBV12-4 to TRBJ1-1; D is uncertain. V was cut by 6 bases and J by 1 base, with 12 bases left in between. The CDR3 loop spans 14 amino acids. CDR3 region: CASRSMGANTEAFF. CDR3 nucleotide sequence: TGTGCCAGCAGATCAATGGGAGCGAACACTGAAGCTTTCTTT.

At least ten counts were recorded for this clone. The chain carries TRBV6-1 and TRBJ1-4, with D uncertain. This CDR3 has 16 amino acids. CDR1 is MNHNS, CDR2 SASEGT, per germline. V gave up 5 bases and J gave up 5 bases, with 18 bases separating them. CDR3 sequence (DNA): TGTGCCAGCAGTTCCTACGCGGCGAGGGCGAATGAAAAACTGTTTTTT. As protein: CASSSYAARANEKLFF.

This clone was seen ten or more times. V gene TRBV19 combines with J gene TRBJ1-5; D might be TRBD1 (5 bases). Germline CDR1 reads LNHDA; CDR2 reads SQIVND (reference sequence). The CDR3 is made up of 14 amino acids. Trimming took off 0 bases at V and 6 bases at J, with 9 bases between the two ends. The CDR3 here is CASSIDRGPQPQHF. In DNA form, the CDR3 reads TGTGCCAGTAGTATAGATCGGGGCCCTCAGCCCCAGCATTTT.

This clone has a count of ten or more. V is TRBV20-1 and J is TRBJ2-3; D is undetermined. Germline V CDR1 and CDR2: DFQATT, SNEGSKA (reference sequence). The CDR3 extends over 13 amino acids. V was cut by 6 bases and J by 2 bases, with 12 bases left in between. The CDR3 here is CSAETQITDTQYF. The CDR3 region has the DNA TGCAGTGCAGAGACCCAGATCACAGATACGCAGTATTTT.

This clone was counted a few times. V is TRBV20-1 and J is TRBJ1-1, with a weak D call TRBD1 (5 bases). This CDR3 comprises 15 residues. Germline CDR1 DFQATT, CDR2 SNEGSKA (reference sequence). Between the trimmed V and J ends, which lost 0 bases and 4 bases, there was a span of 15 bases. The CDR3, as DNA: TGCAGTGCTAGAGATGGGGGGATATTGACCACTGAAGCTTTCTTT. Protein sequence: CSARDGGILTTEAFF.

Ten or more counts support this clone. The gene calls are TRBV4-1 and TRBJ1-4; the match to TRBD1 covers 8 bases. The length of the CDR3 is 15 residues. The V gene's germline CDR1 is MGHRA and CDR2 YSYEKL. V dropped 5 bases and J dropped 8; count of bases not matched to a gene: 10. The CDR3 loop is CASSKSGGQEEKLFF. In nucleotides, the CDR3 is TGCGCCAGCAGCAAATCAGGGGGCCAGGAGGAAAAACTGTTTTTT.

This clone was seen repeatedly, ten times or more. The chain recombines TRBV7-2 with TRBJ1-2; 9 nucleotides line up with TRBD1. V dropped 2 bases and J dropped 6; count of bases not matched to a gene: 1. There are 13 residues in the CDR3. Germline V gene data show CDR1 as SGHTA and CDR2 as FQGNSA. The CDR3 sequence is CASSLRDRDGYTF. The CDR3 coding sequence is TGTGCCAGCAGCTTAAGGGACAGGGATGGCTACACCTTC.

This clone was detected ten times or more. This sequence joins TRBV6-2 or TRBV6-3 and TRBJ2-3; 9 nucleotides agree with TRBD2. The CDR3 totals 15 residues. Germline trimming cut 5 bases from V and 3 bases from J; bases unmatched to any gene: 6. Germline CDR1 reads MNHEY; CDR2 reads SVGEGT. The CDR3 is CASSQPAGGTDTQYF. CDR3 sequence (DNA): TGTGCCAGCAGTCAACCCGCGGGGGGGACAGATACGCAGTATTTT.

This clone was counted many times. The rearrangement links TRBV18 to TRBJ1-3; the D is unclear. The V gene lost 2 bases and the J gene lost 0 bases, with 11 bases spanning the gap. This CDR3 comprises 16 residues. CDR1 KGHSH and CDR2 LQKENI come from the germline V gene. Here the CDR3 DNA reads TGTGCCAGCTCACCATGGGTTCCCAACTCTGGAAACACCATATATTTT. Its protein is CASSPWVPNSGNTIYF.

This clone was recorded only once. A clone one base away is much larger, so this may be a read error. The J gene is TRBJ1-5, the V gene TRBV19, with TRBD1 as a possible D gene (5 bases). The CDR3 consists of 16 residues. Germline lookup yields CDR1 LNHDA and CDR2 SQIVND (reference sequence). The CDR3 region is CASSRGRVLGNHPQHF. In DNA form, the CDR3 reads TGTGCCAGTAGTAGGGGGAGGGTTTTGGGCAATCATCCCCAGCATTTT.

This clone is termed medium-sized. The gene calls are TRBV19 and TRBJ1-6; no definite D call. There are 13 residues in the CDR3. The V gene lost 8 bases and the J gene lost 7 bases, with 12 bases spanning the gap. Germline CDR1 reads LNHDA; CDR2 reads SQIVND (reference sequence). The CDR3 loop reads CASHISENSPLHF. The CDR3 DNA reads TGTGCCAGTCATATTAGCGAGAATTCACCCCTCCACTTT.

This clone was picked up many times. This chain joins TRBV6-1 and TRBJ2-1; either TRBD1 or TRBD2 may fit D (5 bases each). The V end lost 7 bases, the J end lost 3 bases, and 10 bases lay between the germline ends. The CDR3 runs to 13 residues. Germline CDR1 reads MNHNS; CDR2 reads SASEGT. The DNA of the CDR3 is TGTGCCAGCACAGGGACGCGCTACAATGAGCAGTTCTTC. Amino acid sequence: CASTGTRYNEQFF.

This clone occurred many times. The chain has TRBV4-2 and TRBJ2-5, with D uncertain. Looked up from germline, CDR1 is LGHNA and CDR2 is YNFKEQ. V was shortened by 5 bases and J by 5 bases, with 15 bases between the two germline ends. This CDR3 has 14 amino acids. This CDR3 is CASSESAGSETQYF. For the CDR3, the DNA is TGTGCCAGCAGCGAATCTGCCGGGTCGGAGACCCAGTACTTC.

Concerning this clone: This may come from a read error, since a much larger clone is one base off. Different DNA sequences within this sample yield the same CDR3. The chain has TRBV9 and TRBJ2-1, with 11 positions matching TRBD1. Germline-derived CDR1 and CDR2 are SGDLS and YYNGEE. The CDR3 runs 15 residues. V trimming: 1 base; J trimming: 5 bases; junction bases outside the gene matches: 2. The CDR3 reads CASSVRTGGNNEQFF. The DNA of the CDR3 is TGTGCCAGCAGCGTAAGGACAGGGGGCAACAATGAGCAGTTCTTC.

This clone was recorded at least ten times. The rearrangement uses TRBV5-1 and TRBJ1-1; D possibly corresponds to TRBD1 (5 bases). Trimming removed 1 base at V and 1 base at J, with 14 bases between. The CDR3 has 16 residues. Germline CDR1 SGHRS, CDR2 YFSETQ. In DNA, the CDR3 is TGCGCCAGCAGCTTGCGTCATCTCAGGGCGAACACTGAAGCTTTCTTT. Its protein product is CASSLRHLRANTEAFF.

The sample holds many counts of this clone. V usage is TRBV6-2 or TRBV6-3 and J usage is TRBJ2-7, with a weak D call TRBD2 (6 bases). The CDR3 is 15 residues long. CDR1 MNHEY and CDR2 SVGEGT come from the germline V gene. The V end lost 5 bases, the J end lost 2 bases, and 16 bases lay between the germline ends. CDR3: CASSETAGGPYEQYF. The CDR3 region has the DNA TGTGCCAGCAGTGAAACGGCCGGGGGTCCCTACGAGCAGTACTTC.

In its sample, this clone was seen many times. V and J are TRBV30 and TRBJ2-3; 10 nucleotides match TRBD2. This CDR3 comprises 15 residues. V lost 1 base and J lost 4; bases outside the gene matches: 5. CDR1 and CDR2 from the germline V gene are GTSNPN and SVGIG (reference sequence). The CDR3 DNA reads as TGTGCCTGGAGTGGGAGCGGGAGGGGCGCAGATACGCAGTATTTT. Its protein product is CAWSGSGRGADTQYF.